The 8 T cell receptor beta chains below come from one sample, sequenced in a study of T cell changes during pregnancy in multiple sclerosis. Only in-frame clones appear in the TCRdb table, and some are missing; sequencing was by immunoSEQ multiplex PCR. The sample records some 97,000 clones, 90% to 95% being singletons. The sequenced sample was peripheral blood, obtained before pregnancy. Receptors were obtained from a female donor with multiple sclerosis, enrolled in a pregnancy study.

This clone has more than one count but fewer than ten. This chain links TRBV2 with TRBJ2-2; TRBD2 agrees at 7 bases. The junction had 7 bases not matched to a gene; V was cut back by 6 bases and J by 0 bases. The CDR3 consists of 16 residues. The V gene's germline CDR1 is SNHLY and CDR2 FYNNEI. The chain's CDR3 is CASSGRLAANTGELFF. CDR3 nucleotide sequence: TGTGCCAGCAGCGGGAGGCTAGCGGCGAACACCGGGGAGCTGTTTTTT.

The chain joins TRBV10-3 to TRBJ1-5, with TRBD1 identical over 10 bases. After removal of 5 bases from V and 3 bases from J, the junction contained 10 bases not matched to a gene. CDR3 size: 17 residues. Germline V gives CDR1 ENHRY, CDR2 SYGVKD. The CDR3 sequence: CAISSTPGTGDNQPQHF. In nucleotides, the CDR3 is TGTGCCATCAGTTCGACTCCCGGGACAGGGGACAATCAGCCCCAGCATTTT.

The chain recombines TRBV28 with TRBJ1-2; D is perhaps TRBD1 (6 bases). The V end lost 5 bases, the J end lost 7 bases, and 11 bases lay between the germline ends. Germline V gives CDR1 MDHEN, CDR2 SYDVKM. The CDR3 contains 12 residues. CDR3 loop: CASSIQGRGYTF. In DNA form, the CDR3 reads TGTGCCAGCAGTATACAGGGACGTGGCTACACCTTC.

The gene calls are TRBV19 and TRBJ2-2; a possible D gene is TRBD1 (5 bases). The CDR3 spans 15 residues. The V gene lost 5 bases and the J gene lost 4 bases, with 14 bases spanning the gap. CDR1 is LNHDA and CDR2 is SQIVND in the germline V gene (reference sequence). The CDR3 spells CASSPRAFSTGELFF. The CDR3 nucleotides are TGTGCCAGTAGTCCCAGGGCCTTCAGCACCGGGGAGCTGTTTTTT.

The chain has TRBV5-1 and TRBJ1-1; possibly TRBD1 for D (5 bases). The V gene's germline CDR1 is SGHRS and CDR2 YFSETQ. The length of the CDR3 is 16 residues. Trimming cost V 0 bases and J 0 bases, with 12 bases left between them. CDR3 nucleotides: TGCGCCAGCAGCTTGGACAGGTTTCGGATGAACACTGAAGCTTTCTTT. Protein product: CASSLDRFRMNTEAFF.

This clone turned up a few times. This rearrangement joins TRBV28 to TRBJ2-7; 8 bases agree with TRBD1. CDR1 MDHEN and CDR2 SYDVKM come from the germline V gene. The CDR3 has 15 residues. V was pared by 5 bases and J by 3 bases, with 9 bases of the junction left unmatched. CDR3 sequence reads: CASSVQGDISYEQYF. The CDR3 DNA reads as TGTGCCAGCAGTGTACAGGGGGATATAAGCTACGAGCAGTACTTC. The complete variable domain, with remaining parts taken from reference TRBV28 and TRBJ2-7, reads DVKVTQSSRYLVKRTGEKVFLECVQDMDHENMFWYRQDPGLGLRLIYFSYDVKMKEKGDIPEGYSVSREKKERFSLILESASTNQTSMYLCASSVQGDISYEQYFGPGTRLTVT.

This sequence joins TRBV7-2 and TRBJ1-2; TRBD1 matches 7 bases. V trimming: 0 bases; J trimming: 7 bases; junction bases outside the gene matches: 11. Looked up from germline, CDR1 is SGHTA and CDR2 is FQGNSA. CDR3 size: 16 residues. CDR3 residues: CASSLAGTAERAGYTF. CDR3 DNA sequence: TGTGCCAGCAGCTTAGCCGGGACAGCTGAACGGGCTGGCTACACCTTC.

The CDR3 here is CAISVGQNYGYTF. The CDR3 bases are TGTGCCATCAGTGTAGGACAGAACTATGGCTACACCTTC. The chain couples TRBV10-3 to TRBJ1-2, with TRBD1 as a possible D gene (6 bases). Germline V gene data show CDR1 as ENHRY and CDR2 as SYGVKD. Trimming left V 4 bases short and J 2 bases short, with 8 bases between. The CDR3 covers 13 residues.